This TCR beta chain was obtained from a study of T-cell memory formation after mild COVID-19. Findings of the study overall: Researchers found some responding clones in pre-infection memory, a sign that cross-reactive memory joined.

TCRdb passed the 5' RACE reads through MiXCR, listing each CDR3 protein once. The sample lists roughly 110,000 distinct CDR3 sequences; approximately 13% were seen once. This CDR3 spans 13 amino acids. The V gene's germline CDR1 is SNHLY and CDR2 FYNNEI. Deletions cut 6 bases from V and 3 bases from J, with 12 bases between. With respect to this clonotype: The antigen remains undetermined.

This chain connects TRBV2 to TRBJ2-7, with D possibly being TRBD1 (6 bases). The TCR was taken from an adult woman who had mild COVID-19 (a few samples of this study predate the infection). Cell type and time point are not known. What was sequenced was PBMCs or a T cell subset sorted from them (not recorded which). CDR3 residues: CASSARGGYEQYF. The CDR3 region has the DNA TGTGCCAGCAGCGCCCGAGGGGGCTACGAGCAGTACTTC.